This T cell receptor beta chain was observed in a study of blood T cell repertoires in COVID-19. Overall study context: Samples taken during acute and convalescent COVID-19 were collected in the United States, Italy and Spain. From T cells, B-cell-depleted T cells, or PBMCs came the material, which was cDNA or gDNA.

This clone was recorded a few times. Original analysis: Reference gene primer amplification yielded estimated nucleated cell counts. Here immunoSEQ multiplex PCR was the method, and the copy in TCRdb shows in-frame clones only, minus some. The D gene and trimming were derived from the DNA, and the V and J assignments and clone size from that table. The sample holds about 77,000 clones, 75% to 85% seen once. The CDR3 is 15 residues long. Trimming stripped 4 bases from V and 5 bases from J, with 15 bases between. Germline V gene lookup returns CDR1 SNHLY and CDR2 FYNNEI. The sample taken for sequencing was peripheral blood. The rearrangement links TRBV2 to TRBJ1-5, with a possible D match to TRBD1 (6 bases). The receptor's source is a woman in her 70s with acute or convalescent COVID-19. CDR3 in DNA: TGTGCCAGCAGTGTAGGACAGCTCTACGATCAGCCCCAGCATTTT. This codes for CASSVGQLYDQPQHF.